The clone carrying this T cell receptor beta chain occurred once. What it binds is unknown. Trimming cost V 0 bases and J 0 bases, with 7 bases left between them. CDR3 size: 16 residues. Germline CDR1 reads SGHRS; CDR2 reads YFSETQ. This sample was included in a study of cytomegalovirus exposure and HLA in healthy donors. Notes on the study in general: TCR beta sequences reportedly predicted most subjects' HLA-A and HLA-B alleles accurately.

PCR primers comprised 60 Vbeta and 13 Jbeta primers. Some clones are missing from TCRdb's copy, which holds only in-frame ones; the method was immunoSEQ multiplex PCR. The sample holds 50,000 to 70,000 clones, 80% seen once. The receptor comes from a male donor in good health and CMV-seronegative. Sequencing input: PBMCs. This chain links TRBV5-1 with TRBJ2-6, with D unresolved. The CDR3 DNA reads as TGCGCCAGCAGCTTGGGTACACGCTCTGGGGCCAACGTCCTGACTTTC. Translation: CASSLGTRSGANVLTF. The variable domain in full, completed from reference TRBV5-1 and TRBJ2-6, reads KAGVTQTPRYLIKTRGQQVTLSCSPISGHRSVSWYQQTPGQGLQFLFEYFSETQRNKGNFPGRFSGRQFSNSRSEMNVSTLELGDSALYLCASSLGTRSGANVLTFGAGSRLTVL.